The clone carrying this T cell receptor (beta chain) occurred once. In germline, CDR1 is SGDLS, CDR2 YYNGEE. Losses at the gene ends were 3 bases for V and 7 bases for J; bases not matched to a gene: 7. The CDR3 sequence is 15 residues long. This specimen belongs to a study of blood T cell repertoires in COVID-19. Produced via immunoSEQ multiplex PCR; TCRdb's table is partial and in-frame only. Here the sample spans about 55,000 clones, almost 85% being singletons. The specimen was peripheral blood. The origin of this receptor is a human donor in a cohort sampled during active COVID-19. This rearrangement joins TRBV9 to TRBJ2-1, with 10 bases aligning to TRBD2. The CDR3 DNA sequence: TGTGCCAGCAGCGACAGCGGGAGGGCCGTAAATGAGCAGTTCTTC. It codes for CASSDSGRAVNEQFF.